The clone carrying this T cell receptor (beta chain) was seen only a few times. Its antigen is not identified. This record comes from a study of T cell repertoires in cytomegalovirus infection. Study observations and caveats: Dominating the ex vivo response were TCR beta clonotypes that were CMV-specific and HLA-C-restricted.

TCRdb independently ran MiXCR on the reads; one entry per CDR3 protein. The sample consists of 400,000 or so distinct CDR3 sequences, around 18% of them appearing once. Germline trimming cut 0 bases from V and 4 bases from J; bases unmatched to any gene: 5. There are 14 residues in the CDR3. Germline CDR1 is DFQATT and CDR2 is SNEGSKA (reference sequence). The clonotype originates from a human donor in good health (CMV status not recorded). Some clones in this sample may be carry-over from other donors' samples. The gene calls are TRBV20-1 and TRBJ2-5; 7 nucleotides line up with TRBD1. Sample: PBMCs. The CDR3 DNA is TGCAGTGCTAGAGACGACAGGGCAGGAGAGACCCAGTACTTC. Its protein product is CSARDDRAGETQYF.